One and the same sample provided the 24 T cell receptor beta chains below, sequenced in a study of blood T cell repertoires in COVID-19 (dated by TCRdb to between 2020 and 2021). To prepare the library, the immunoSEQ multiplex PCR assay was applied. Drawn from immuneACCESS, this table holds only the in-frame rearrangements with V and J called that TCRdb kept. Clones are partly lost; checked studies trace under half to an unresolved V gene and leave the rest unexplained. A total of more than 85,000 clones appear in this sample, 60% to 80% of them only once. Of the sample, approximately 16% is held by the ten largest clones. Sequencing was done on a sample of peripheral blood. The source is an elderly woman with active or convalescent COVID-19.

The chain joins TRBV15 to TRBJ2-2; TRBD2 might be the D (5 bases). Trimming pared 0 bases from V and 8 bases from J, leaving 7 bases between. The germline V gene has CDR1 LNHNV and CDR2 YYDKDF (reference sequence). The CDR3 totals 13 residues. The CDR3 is CATSRDREGELFF. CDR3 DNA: TGTGCCACCAGCAGAGATAGGGAGGGGGAGCTGTTTTTT.

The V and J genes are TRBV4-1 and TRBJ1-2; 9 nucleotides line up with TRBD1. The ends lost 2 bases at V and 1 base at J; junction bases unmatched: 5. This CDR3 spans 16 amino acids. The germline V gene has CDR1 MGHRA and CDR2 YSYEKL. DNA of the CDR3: TGCGCCAGCAGCCAACCCCGACAGGGGGGTAACTATGGCTACACCTTC. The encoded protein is CASSQPRQGGNYGYTF.

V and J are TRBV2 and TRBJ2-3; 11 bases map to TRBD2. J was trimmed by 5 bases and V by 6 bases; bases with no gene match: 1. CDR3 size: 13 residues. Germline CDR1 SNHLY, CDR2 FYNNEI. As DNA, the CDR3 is TGTGCCAGCAGACTAGCGGGAGTAGATACGCAGTATTTT. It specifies CASRLAGVDTQYF. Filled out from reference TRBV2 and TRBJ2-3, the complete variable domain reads EPEVTQTPSHQVTQMGQEVILRCVPISNHLYFYWYRQILGQKVEFLVSFYNNEISEKSEIFDDQFSVERPDGSNFTLKIRSTKLEDSAMYFCASRLAGVDTQYFGPGTRLTVL.

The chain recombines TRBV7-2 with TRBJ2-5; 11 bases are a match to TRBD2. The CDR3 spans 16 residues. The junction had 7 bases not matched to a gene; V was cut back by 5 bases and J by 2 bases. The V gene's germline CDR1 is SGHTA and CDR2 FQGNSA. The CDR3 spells CASSSRLAGKQETQYF. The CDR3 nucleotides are TGTGCCAGCAGCAGCCGACTAGCGGGGAAGCAAGAGACCCAGTACTTC.

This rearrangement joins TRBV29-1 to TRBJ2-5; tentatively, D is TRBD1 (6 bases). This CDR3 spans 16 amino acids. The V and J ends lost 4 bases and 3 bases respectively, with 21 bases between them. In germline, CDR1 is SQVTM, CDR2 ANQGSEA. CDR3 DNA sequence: TGCAGCGTTGTTGCCGACAGGACGACCATAAAAGAGACCCAGTACTTC. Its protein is CSVVADRTTIKETQYF.

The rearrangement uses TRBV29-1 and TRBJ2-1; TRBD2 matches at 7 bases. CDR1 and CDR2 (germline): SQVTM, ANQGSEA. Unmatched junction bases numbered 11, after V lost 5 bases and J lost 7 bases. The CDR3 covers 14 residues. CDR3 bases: TGCAGCGTTCTAGGAGGGAGGGCCAAGAATGAGCAGTTCTTC. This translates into CSVLGGRAKNEQFF.

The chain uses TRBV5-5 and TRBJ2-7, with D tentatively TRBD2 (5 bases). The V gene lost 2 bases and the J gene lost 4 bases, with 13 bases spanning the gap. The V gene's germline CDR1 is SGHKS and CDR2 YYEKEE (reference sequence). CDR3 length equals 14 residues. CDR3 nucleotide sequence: TGTGCCAGCAGCTTAGCGGTCCGAGCTTACGAGCAGTACTTC. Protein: CASSLAVRAYEQYF. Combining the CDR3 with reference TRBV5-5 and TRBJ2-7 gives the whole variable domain DAGVTQSPTHLIKTRGQQVTLRCSPISGHKSVSWYQQVLGQGPQFIFQYYEKEERGRGNFPDRFSARQFPNYSSELNVNALLLGDSALYLCASSLAVRAYEQYFGPGTRLTVT.

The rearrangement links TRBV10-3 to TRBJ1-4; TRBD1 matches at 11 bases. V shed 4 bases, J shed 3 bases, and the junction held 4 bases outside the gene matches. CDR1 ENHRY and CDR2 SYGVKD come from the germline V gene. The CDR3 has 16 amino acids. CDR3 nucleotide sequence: TGTGCCATCAGTGGGGACAGGGGGACAGCTAATGAAAAACTGTTTTTT. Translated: CAISGDRGTANEKLFF.

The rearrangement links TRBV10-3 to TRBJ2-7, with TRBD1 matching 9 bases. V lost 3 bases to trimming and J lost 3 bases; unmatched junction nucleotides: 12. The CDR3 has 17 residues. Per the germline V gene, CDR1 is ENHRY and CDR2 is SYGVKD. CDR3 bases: TGTGCCATCAGTGACGACTGGACAGGGGCCGTTTTCTACGAGCAGTACTTC. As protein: CAISDDWTGAVFYEQYF.

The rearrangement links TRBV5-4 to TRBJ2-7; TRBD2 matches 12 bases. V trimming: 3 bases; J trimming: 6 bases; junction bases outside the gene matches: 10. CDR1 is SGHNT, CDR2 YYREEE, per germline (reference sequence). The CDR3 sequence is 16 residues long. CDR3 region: CASSSGLAGADSEQYF. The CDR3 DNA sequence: TGTGCCAGCAGCTCGGGACTAGCGGGTGCGGACTCCGAGCAGTACTTC.

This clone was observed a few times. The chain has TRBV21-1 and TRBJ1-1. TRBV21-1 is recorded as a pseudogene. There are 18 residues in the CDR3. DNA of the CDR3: TGTGCCAGCAGCAAAGCGCTTTGGGCGGGGGATCTGCCAACTGAAGCTTTCTTT. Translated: CASSKALWAGDLPTEAFF.

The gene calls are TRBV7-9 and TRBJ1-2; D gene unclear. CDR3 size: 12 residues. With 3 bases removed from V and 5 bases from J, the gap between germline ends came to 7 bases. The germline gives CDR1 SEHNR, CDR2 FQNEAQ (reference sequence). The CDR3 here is CASSLGGYGYTF. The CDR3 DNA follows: TGTGCCAGCAGCTTGGGAGGGTATGGCTACACCTTC.

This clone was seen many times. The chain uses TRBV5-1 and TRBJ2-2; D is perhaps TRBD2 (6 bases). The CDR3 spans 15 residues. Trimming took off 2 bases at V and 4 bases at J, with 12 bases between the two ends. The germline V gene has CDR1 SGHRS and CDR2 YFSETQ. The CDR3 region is CASSLYREITGELFF. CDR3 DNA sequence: TGCGCCAGCAGCTTATACCGGGAGATCACCGGGGAGCTGTTTTTT.

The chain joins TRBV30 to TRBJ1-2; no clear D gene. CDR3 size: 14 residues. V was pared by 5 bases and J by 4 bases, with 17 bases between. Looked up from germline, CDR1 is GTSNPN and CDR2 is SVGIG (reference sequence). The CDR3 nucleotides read TGTGCCTGGTTGATGGGCCAATTCGGCTATGGCTACACCTTC. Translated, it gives CAWLMGQFGYGYTF.

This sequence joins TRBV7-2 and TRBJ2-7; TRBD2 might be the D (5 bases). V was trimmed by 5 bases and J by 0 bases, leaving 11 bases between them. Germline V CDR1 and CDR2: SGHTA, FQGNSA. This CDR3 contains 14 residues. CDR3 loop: CASSTKRSSYEQYF. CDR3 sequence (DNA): TGTGCCAGCAGCACCAAGCGGAGCTCCTACGAGCAGTACTTC.

CDR3 bases: TGCGCCAGCAGCCTGCAGGGGCCTCAGTACAATGAGCAGTTCTTC. This sequence encodes CASSLQGPQYNEQFF. This chain connects TRBV5-1 to TRBJ2-1; D perhaps matches TRBD1 (6 bases). Trimming pared 4 bases from V and 4 bases from J, leaving 15 bases between. Germline assignment: CDR1 SGHRS and CDR2 YFSETQ. CDR3 length: 15 residues.

The CDR3 DNA is TGTGCCAGCAGCCTCGACAGGGTGTTCGACGAGCAGTACTTC. Its translation: CASSLDRVFDEQYF. The genes are TRBV7-8 and TRBJ2-7; TRBD1 agrees at 7 bases. Trimming cost V 5 bases and J 5 bases; bases outside gene matches: 9. This CDR3 has 14 residues. Germline-derived CDR1 and CDR2 are SGHVS and FQNEAQ.

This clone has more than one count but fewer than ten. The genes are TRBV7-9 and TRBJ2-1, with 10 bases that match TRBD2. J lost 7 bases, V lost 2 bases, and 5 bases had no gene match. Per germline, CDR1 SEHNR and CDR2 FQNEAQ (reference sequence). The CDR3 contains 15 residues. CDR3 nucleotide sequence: TGTGCCAGCAGCTTATGGGGGACTAGCGTTAATGAGCAGTTCTTC. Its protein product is CASSLWGTSVNEQFF.

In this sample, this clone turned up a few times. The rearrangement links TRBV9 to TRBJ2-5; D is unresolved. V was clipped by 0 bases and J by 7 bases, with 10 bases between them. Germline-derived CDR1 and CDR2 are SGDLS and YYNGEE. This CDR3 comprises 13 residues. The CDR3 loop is CASSVGAPGTQYF. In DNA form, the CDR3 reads TGTGCCAGCAGCGTAGGCGCACCGGGGACCCAGTACTTC.

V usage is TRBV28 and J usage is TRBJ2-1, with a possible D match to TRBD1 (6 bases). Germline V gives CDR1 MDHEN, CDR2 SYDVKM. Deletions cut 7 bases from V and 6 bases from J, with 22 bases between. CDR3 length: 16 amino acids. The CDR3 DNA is TGTGCCAGCACCGATTCCACAGGGTTAGGAGTCAATGAGCAGTTCTTC. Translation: CASTDSTGLGVNEQFF.

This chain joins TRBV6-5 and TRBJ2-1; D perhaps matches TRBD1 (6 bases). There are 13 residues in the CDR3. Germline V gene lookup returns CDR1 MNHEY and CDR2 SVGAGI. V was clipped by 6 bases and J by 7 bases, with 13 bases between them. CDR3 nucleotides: TGTGCCAGCAGATTGGGGGCGTTTAATGAGCAGTTCTTC. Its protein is CASRLGAFNEQFF.

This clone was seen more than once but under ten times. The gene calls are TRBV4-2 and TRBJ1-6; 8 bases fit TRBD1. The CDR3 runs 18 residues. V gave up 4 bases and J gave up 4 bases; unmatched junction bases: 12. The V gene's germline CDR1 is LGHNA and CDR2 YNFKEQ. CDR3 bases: TGTGCCAGCAGCCCATTAAGAGGGACAGGAGAATATAATTCACCCCTCCACTTT. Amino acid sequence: CASSPLRGTGEYNSPLHF.

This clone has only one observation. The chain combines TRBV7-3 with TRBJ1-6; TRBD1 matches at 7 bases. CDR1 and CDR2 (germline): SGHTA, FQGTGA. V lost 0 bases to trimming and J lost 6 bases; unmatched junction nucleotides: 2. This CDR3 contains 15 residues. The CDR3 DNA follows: TGTGCCAGCAGCTTAACGGGACAGATTAATTCACCCCTCCACTTT. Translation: CASSLTGQINSPLHF.

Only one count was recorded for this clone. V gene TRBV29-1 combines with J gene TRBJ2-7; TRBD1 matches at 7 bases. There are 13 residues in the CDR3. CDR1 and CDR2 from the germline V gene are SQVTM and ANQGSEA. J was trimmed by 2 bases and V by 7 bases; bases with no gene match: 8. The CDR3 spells CSATGTEAYEQYF. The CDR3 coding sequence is TGCAGCGCAACCGGGACAGAGGCCTACGAGCAGTACTTC.